This TCR beta chain was observed in a study of blood T cells in healthy people across ages. Findings and caveats of the study: Whereas aged donors had fewer naive CD4+ cells, long-lived donors had more of them and higher diversity.

Then a second PCR, running roughly 6 to 11 cycles, was carried out with a sample-barcoded 5' primer and a J-beta primer mix. Using its own MiXCR run on the 5' RACE reads, TCRdb lists one record per CDR3 protein. The sample consists of approximately 800,000 distinct CDR3 sequences, just under 25% of them appearing once. V shed 7 bases and J shed 2 bases, with 11 bases lying between them. The CDR3 loop spans 13 amino acids. CDR1 is SNHLY, CDR2 FYNNEI, per germline. Of note for this clonotype: Its antigen is not identified.

This sample also appeared in a second study, on T cells of mothers and their children.

The genes are TRBV2 and TRBJ1-2; D gene unclear. Sequenced sample: blood. The clonotype comes from a boy between 10 and 17 years old in good health. The CDR3 DNA reads TGTGCCAGCACCACAGCCGGGAACTATGGCTACACCTTC. This encodes CASTTAGNYGYTF.